This TCR beta chain emerged from a study of shared clonotypes between healthy human individuals (dated by TCRdb to about 2020). Regarding the complete study: The cohort included a few men and a couple of women between 18 and 49 years of age. Blood TCR repertoires of a handful of healthy adults were deeply sequenced to estimate repertoire size and the extent of clonotype sharing between individuals. To increase sequencing depth and limit assay-specific biases, different laboratories used diverse techniques to prepare libraries and sequence TCR repertoires. Each donor's leukapheresis produced roughly between roughly 0.85 and 10 billion PBMCs. The research as a whole found: Sampling was restricted to blood, and TCR repertoires in tissue are likely to differ from TCR repertoires in blood. Based on pairwise subsampling, the degree of clonotype sharing among donors was expected to be affected by sequencing depth. The genetic and exposure-history diversity represented was limited by the small number of donors.

This clone was counted ten times or more. Its antigen is currently not known. No base quality information exists; no much larger clone differs at one position. Using the deep immunoSEQ assay, multiplex PCR amplified TCR CDR3 regions from genomic DNA. For each cell subset, the extracted genomic DNA was distributed evenly across all wells of several immunoSEQ 96-well plates, and each plate served as one replicate. Each replicate PCR for unsorted PBMC received around 330 ng genomic DNA, equal to approximately 30,000 T cell genomes. Ten immunoSEQ deep assay plates were used to sequence unsorted PBMC genomic DNA. Purified libraries were quantified with a Qubit 3.0 fluorometer, sized on a Bioanalyzer 2100, and re-quantified with the KAPA Library Quantification kit. Every immunoSEQ 96-well plate was sequenced on a dedicated single-read 150-cycle Illumina NextSeq 550 flow cell. On the authors' methods: Because the immunoSEQ output held only junctional sequences and lacked quality scores, the filtering could not match the filtering applied to full-length reads. To assign V/J genes and CDR3, sequences were annotated against IMGT germline references using PyIR, a Python wrapper for IgBLAST v1.9. Reads were filtered out if the reads had weak V/J assignments (E-value above 1e-6), no CDR3, stop codons, out-of-frame junctions, or ambiguous translated residues. V3J clonotypes were defined as sequences sharing an identical inferred V gene, J gene, and CDR3 amino acid sequence. Percentage overlap between repertoires was calculated by dividing the number of shared unique clonotypes by the size of the smaller repertoire. Three approaches were used to assess repertoire richness: RTK rarefaction, the Chao1 estimator, and Recon v2.1 estimates of unobserved clonotypes. Entries here come from immuneACCESS through TCRdb and include only in-frame sequences with V and J called. Some clones fail to appear in such tables; in the studies checked, an unresolved V gene covers under half of the shortfall, and the cause of the remainder is unknown. That table furnishes V, J and clone size, whereas the DNA furnished D and trimming. This sample is represented by about 480,000 clones; over 75% of them were singletons. Together, the top ten hold about an eighth of the sample.

The donors were healthy, HIV-negative adults with no recently reported acute infections or vaccinations. Only Caucasian adults living in Nashville, Tennessee, USA were represented among the donors. For unsorted samples, about 90 million PBMCs were counted and genomic DNA was extracted with the QIAamp DNA Blood Mini kit. Blood was collected by leukapheresis, and PBMCs were isolated by Ficoll-Histopaque density gradient centrifugation and then cryopreserved in liquid nitrogen vapor phase. The CDR3 holds 13 amino acids from the cysteine to the phenylalanine. Solely the CDR3 DNA is kept, with 39 bases framed from the first base. CDR1 and CDR2, looked up from the germline V gene, are SGHDN and FVKESK. Trimming removed 0 bases from V and 7 bases from J, leaving 9 bases between the germline ends.

The V and J genes are TRBV14 and TRBJ2-5, with the D segment identity uncertain. The source of this sequence is a woman in her 40s in good health. Some clones in this sample may be carry-over from other donors' samples. Material for sequencing was PBMCs. The nucleotide sequence is TGTGCCAGCAGCCAAGATACACTGGGGACCCAGTACTTC. This codes for CASSQDTLGTQYF.